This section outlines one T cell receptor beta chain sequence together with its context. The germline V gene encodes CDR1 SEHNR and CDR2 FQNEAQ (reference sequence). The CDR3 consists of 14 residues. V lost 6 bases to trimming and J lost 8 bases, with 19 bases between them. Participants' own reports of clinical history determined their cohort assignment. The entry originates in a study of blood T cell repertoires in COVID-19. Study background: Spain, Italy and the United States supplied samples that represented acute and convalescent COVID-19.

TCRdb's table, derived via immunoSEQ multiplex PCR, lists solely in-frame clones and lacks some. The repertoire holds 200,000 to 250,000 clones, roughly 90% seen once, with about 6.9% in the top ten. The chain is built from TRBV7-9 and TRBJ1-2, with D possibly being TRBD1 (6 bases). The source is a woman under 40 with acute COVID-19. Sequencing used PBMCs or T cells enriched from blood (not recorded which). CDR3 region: CASRGAQLTGGYTF. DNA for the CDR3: TGTGCCAGCAGGGGGGCCCAGTTGACGGGCGGCTACACCTTC.